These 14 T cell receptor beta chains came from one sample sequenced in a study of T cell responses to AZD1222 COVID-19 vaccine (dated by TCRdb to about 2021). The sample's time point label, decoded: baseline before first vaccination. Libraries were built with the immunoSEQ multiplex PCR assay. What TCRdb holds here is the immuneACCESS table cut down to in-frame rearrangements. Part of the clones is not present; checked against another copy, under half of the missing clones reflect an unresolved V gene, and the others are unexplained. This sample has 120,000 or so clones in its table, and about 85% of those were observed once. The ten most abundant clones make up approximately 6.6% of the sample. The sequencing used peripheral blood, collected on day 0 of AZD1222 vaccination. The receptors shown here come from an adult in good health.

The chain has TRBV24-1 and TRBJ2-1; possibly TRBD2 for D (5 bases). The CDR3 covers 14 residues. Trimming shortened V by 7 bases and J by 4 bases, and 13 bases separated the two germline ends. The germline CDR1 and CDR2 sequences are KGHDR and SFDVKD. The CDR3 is CATSGESLYNEQFF. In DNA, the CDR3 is TGTGCCACCAGCGGGGAATCCTTATACAATGAGCAGTTCTTC.

CDR3 bases: TGTGCCAGCAGCCTAAGAGAGCCGGGGTATCAGAACTATGGCTACACCTTC. Amino acids: CASSLREPGYQNYGYTF. This rearrangement joins TRBV3-1 (or the pseudogene TRBV3-2) to TRBJ1-2; no clear D gene. The ends were cut back, 4 bases at V and 2 bases at J, with 20 bases in the middle. Germline CDR1 reads LGHDT; CDR2 reads YNNKEL (reference sequence). The CDR3 runs 17 residues.

The CDR3 nucleotides read TGTGCCACCAGCAAGACAGGGGATAAGGCCGGCTCCTACAATGAGCAGTTCTTC. Residues: CATSKTGDKAGSYNEQFF. This chain links TRBV15 with TRBJ2-1, with TRBD1 matching 8 bases. Losses at the gene ends were 4 bases for V and 0 bases for J; bases not matched to a gene: 11. This CDR3 spans 18 amino acids. Germline CDR1 LNHNV, CDR2 YYDKDF (reference sequence).

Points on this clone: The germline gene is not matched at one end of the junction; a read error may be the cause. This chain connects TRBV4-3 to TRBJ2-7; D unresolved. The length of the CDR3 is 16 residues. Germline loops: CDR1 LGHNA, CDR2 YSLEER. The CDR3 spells CANSQDYHLTLAEQYF. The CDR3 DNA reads TGCGCCAACAGCCAAGATTACCACCTCACGCTGGCCGAGCAGTACTTC.

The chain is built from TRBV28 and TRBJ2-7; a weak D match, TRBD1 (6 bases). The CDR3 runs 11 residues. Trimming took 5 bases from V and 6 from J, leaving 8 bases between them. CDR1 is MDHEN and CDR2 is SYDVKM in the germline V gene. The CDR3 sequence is CASSIRGEQYF. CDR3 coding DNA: TGTGCCAGCAGTATCAGGGGCGAGCAGTACTTC.

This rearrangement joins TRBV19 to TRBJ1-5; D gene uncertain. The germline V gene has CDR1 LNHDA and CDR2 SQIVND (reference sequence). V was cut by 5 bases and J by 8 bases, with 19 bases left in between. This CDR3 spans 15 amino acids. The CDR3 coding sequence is TGTGCCAGTAGTGTGTTTTCAGGCCCCCAGGAGCCCCAGCATTTT. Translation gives CASSVFSGPQEPQHF.

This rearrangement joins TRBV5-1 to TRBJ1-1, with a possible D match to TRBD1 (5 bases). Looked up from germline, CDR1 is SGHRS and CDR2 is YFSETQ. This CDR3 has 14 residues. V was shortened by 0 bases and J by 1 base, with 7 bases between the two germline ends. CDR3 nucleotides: TGCGCCAGCAGCTTGGATGGGGGGAACACTGAAGCTTTCTTT. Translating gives CASSLDGGNTEAFF.

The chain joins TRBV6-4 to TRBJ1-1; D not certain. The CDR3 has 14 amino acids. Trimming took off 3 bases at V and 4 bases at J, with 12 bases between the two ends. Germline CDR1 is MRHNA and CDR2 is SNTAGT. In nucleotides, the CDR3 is TGTGCCAGCAGTGAGGGCGTAGGTCCCACTGAAGCTTTCTTT. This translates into CASSEGVGPTEAFF.

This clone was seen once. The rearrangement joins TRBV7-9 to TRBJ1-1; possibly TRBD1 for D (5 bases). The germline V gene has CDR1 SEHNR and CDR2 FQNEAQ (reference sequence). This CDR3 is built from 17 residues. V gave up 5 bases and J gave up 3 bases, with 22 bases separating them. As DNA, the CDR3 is TGTGCCAGCAGCACTCCAGACAGCCTATCGCCCGACACTGAAGCTTTCTTT. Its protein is CASSTPDSLSPDTEAFF.

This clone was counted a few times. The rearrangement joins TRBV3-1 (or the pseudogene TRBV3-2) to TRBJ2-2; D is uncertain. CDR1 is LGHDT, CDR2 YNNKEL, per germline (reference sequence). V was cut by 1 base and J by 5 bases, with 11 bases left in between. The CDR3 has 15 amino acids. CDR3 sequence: CASSQGVDVTGELFF. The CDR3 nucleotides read TGTGCCAGCAGCCAAGGGGTGGACGTGACCGGGGAGCTGTTTTTT.

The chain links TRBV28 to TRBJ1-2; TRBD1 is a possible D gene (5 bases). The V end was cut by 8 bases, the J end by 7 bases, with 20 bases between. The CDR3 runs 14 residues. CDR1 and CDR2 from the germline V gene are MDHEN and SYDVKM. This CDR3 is CASFGHPASAGYTF. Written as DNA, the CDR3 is TGTGCCAGCTTTGGACACCCCGCATCAGCTGGCTACACCTTC.

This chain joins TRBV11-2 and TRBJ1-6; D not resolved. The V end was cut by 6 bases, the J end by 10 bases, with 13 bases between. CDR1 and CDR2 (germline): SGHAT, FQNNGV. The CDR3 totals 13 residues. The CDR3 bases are TGTGCCAGCAGAGCGGGGTTCGCGTCACCCCTCCACTTT. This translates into CASRAGFASPLHF.

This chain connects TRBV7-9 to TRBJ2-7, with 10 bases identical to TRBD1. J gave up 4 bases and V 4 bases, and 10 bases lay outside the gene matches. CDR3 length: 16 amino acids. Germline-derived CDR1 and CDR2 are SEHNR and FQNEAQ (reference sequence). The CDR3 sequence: CASSSTGTGERYEQYF. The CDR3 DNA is TGTGCCAGCAGCTCTACCGGGACAGGGGAAAGGTACGAGCAGTACTTC.

The CDR3: CASSQQAKNIQYF. The CDR3 DNA reads as TGTGCCAGCTCGCAGCAAGCCAAAAACATTCAGTACTTC. The chain has TRBV18 and TRBJ2-4, with D hard to call. Trimming removed 6 bases at V and 0 bases at J, with 6 bases between. CDR1 is KGHSH, CDR2 LQKENI, per germline. The CDR3 spans 13 residues.